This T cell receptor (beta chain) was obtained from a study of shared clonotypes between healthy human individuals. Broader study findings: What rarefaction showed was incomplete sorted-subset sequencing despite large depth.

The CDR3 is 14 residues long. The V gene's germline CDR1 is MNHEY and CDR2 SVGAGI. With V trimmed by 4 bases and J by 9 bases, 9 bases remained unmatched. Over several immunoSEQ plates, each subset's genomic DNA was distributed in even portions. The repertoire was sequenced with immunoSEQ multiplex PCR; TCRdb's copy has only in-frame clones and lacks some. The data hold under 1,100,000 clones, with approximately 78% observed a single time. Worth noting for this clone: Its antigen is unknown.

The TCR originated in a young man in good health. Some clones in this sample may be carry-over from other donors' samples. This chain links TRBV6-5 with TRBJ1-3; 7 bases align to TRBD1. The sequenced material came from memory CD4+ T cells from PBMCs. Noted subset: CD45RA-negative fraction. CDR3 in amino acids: CASSSPRQGSTIYF. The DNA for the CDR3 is TGTGCCAGCAGTTCCCCACGACAGGGTAGCACCATATATTTT.